This TCR beta chain stems from a study of T cell responses to AZD1222 COVID-19 vaccine. This clone was counted once. Data came from immunoSEQ multiplex PCR; TCRdb stores just in-frame clones and leaves some out. Of over 150,000 clones in the sample, roughly nine tenths were seen once. Germline V CDR1 and CDR2: MNHEY, SVGAGI. The CDR3 has 15 amino acids. V dropped 6 bases and J dropped 7; count of bases not matched to a gene: 7. The specimen comprised peripheral blood, sampled on day 0 of MenACWY control vaccination. The origin of this receptor is an adult in good health. The chain uses TRBV6-5 and TRBJ1-6, with 9 positions matching TRBD1. This chain's CDR3 is CASRDIGQGNSPLHF. The CDR3 nucleotides read TGTGCCAGCAGAGATATAGGACAGGGGAATTCACCCCTCCACTTT.